This is a list of T cell receptor beta chains from one sample in a study of response to subunit inactivated influenza vaccine. From the RT-PCR reads, TCRdb called clonotypes with MiXCR, one entry per CDR3 protein. Here the sample spans fewer than 600,000 distinct CDR3 sequences, around 7.7% being singletons. The sample here was PBMCs from blood, taken around 2 years after vaccination. These receptors originate from a man aged 45-69 years who received an inactivated influenza vaccine. The CDR3 runs from the conserved cysteine through the conserved F or W. A D gene is named only where the DNA matches it firmly. Clone size is shown for a subset of rows, as once, few, many or a class of expanded clone.

v_call: TRBV20-1; d_call: -; j_call: TRBJ2-1; clone_size: many; cdr3_nt: TGCAGTGCTCAAGATCCCCTAAGATACAATGAGCAGTTCTTC; cdr3_aa: CSAQDPLRYNEQFF
v_call: TRBV30; d_call: -; j_call: TRBJ2-1; clone_size: -; cdr3_nt: TGTGCCGGCCTAGGGGTCCCGAGCTCCTACAATGAGCAGTTCTTC; cdr3_aa: CAGLGVPSSYNEQFF
v_call: TRBV3-1; d_call: -; j_call: TRBJ2-7; clone_size: -; cdr3_nt: TGTGCCAGCAGCCAAGATCCCATCTCGGAGCAGTACTTC; cdr3_aa: CASSQDPISEQYF
v_call: TRBV7-9; d_call: TRBD1; j_call: TRBJ2-1; clone_size: -; cdr3_nt: TGTGCCAGCAGCCATGGACAGGGGGTTCCCTACAATGAGCAGTTCTTC; cdr3_aa: CASSHGQGVPYNEQFF
v_call: TRBV5-1; d_call: -; j_call: TRBJ2-1; clone_size: many; cdr3_nt: TGCGCCAGCAGCTTGGCCGTCCCCGAATACAATGAGCAGTTCTTC; cdr3_aa: CASSLAVPEYNEQFF
v_call: TRBV7-9; d_call: -; j_call: TRBJ2-1; clone_size: -; cdr3_nt: TGTGCCAGCAGCTCCGACTACTCCGGCGAGCAGTTCTTC; cdr3_aa: CASSSDYSGEQFF
v_call: TRBV4-3; d_call: -; j_call: TRBJ2-3; clone_size: few; cdr3_nt: TGCGCCAGCAGCCAAGATCTGGCGGGTTCCAATACGCAGTATTTT; cdr3_aa: CASSQDLAGSNTQYF
v_call: TRBV10-3; d_call: -; j_call: TRBJ1-6; clone_size: few; cdr3_nt: TGTGCCATCACCGAACAGATTAATTCACCCCTCCACTTT; cdr3_aa: CAITEQINSPLHF
v_call: TRBV5-4; d_call: -; j_call: TRBJ2-2; clone_size: few; cdr3_nt: TGTGCCAGCAGCCCAGGGGATACCGGGGAGCTGTTTTTT; cdr3_aa: CASSPGDTGELFF
v_call: TRBV7-2; d_call: -; j_call: TRBJ2-7; clone_size: many; cdr3_nt: TGTGCCAGCAGCTTAGAAGCAGGCCGCTCCTACGAGCAGTACTTC; cdr3_aa: CASSLEAGRSYEQYF
v_call: TRBV9; d_call: -; j_call: TRBJ1-5; clone_size: few; cdr3_nt: TGTGCCAGCAGCGCCGCCGGGACAAAGAATCAGCCCCAGCATTTT; cdr3_aa: CASSAAGTKNQPQHF
v_call: TRBV4-3; d_call: TRBD1; j_call: TRBJ1-5; clone_size: -; cdr3_nt: TGCGCCAGCAGCCAAGAATATTATGACCGGGACAGGAGCAATCAGCCCCAGCATTTT; cdr3_aa: CASSQEYYDRDRSNQPQHF
v_call: TRBV28; d_call: -; j_call: TRBJ2-3; clone_size: few; cdr3_nt: TGTGCCAGCAGCCCAAGCGTGGGCCTCGGGAGTCTCTCAGATACGCAGTATTTT; cdr3_aa: CASSPSVGLGSLSDTQYF
v_call: TRBV7-2; d_call: -; j_call: TRBJ1-4; clone_size: few; cdr3_nt: TGTGCCAGCAGTCCCAGGGTGCCTAATGAAAAACTGTTTTTT; cdr3_aa: CASSPRVPNEKLFF
v_call: TRBV28; d_call: -; j_call: TRBJ2-7; clone_size: -; cdr3_nt: TGTGCCAGCACGCCTCTTAAATGGGGCAGCTCAATCTACGAGCAGTACTTC; cdr3_aa: CASTPLKWGSSIYEQYF
v_call: TRBV20-1; d_call: -; j_call: TRBJ2-5; clone_size: many; cdr3_nt: TGCAGTGCTAGAGTGGGGAGAATACCTTCTCAGTACTTC; cdr3_aa: CSARVGRIPSQYF
v_call: TRBV12-3/TRBV12-4; d_call: -; j_call: TRBJ2-7; clone_size: -; cdr3_nt: TGTGCCAGCAGTACCTCGCCTAGCGCAACCTACGAGCAGTACTTC; cdr3_aa: CASSTSPSATYEQYF